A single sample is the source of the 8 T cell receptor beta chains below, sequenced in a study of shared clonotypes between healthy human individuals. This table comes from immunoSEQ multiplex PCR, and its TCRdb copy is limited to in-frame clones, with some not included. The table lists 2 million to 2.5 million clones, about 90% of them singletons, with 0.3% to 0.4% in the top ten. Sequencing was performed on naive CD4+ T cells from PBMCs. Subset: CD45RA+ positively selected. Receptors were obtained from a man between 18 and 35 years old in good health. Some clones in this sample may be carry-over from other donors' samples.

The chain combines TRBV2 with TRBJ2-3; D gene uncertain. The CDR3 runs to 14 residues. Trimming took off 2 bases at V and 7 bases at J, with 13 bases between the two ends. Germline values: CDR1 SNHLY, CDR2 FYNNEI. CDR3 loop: CASSERSGQNTQYF. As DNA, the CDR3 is TGTGCCAGCAGTGAACGGAGTGGCCAGAATACGCAGTATTTT.

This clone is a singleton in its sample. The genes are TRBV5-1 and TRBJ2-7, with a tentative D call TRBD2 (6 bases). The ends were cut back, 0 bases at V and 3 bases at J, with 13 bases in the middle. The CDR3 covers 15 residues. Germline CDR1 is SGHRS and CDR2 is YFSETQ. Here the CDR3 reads CASSLAGSLHYEQYF. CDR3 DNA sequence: TGCGCCAGCAGCTTGGCCGGGAGCCTCCACTACGAGCAGTACTTC.

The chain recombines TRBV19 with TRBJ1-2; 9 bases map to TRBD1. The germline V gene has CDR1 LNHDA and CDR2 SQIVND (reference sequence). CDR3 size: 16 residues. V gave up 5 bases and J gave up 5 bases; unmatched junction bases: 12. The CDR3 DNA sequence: TGTGCCAGTAGTGGGGTGTCGGGACAGGGCCTTTATGGCTACACCTTC. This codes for CASSGVSGQGLYGYTF. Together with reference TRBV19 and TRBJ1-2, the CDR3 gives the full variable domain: DGGITQSPKYLFRKEGQNVTLSCEQNLNHDAMYWYRQDPGQGLRLIYYSQIVNDFQKGDIAEGYSVSREKKESFPLTVTSAQKNPTAFYLCASSGVSGQGLYGYTFGSGTRLTVV.

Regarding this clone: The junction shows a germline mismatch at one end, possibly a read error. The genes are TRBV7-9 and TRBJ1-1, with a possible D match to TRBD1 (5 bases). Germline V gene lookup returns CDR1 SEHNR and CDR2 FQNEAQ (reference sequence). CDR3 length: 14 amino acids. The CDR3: CASSLGQGDTGAFF. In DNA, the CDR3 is TGTGCCAGCAGCTTAGGTCAGGGTGACACTGGAGCTTTCTTT.

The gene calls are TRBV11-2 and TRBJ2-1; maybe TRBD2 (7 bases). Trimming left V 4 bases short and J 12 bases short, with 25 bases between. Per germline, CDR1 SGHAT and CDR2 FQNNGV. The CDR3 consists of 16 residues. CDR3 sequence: CASSSFGSAPGGWQFF. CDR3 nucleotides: TGTGCCAGCAGCTCGTTCGGTAGCGCCCCGGGGGGCTGGCAGTTCTTC.

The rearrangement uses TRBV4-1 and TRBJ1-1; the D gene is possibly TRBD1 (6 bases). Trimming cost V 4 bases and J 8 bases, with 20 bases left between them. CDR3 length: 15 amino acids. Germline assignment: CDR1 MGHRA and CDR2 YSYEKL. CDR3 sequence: CASSPFFGQTSEAFF. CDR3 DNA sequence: TGCGCCAGCAGCCCTTTCTTCGGACAGACCTCCGAAGCTTTCTTT.

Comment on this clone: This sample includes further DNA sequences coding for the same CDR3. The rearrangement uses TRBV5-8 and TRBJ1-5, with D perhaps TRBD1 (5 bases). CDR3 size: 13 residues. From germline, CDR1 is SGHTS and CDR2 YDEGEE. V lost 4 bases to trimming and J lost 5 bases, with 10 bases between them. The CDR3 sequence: CASSLGGDQPQHF. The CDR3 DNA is TGTGCCAGCAGCCTTGGGGGGGATCAGCCCCAGCATTTT.

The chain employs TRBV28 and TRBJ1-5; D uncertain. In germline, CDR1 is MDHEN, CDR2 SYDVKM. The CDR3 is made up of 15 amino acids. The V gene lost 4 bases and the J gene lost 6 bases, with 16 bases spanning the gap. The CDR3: CASSSPTRRGQPQHF. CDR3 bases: TGTGCCAGCAGTTCTCCCACGCGGCGGGGTCAGCCCCAGCATTTT.